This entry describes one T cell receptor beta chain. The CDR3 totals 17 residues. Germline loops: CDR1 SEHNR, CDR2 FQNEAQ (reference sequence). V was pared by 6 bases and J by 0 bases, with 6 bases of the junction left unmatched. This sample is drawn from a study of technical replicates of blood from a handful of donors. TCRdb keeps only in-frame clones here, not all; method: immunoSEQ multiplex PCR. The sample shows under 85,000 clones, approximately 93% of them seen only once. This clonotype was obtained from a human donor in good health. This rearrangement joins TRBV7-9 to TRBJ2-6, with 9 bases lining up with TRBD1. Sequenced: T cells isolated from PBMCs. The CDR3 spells CASRAGTGSSGANVLTF. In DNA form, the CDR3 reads TGTGCCAGCAGGGCCGGGACAGGGAGCTCTGGGGCCAACGTCCTGACTTTC.